These T cell receptor beta chains were read from a single sample in a study of blood T cell repertoires in COVID-19. Repertoires were generated with immunoSEQ multiplex PCR, while TCRdb's copy carries only in-frame clones and drops some. Here the sample spans under 60,000 clones, 83% being singletons. Sequences were obtained from peripheral blood. Receptor source: a human donor in a cohort sampled during active COVID-19. CDR3s include the opening cysteine and the closing phenylalanine or tryptophan. A D gene is named only where the DNA matches it firmly. Only part of the rows carry a size: once, few, many, or a class if the clone is expanded.

d_gene	abundance	j_gene	v_gene	CDR3nt	CDR3aa
NA	NA	TRBJ2-5	TRBV11-2	TGTGCCAGCAGCCGCCTGGGGCTGGACCAAGAGACCCAGTACTTC	CASSRLGLDQETQYF
NA	NA	TRBJ1-2	TRBV5-1	TGCGCCAGCAGTTTCGGCTCTAGCGGCGGCTACACCTTC	CASSFGSSGGYTF
NA	NA	TRBJ2-2	TRBV7-9	TGTGCCAGCAGCTTTTCCAGTTACACCGGGGAGCTGTTTTTT	CASSFSSYTGELFF
NA	few	TRBJ1-6	TRBV7-7	TGTGCTAGCAGCTCACATCTTAATTCACCCCTCCACTTT	CASSSHLNSPLHF
TRBD2	NA	TRBJ2-3	TRBV4-1	TGCGCCAGCAGCCAAGGAGGACTAGCGGGTAAGGGGGATACGCAGTATTTT	CASSQGGLAGKGDTQYF
TRBD2	NA	TRBJ2-1	TRBV7-3	TGTGCCAGCAGCTCGCCGACTAGCGGGGGGGCTGCGTACAATGAGCAGTTCTTC	CASSSPTSGGAAYNEQFF
TRBD2	NA	TRBJ2-3	TRBV3-1/TRBV3-2	TGTGCCAGCAGCCCCTTAGCGGGGGCTAGCACAGATACGCAGTATTTT	CASSPLAGASTDTQYF
TRBD2	NA	TRBJ2-5	TRBV9	TGTGCCAGCAGCGTAGGGACTAGGGCGGGGGAGACCCAGTACTTC	CASSVGTRAGETQYF
NA	NA	TRBJ2-5	TRBV9	TGTGCCAGCAGCGTAGCAGTCTTTGGGGCCCAGACCCAGTACTTC	CASSVAVFGAQTQYF
NA	NA	TRBJ1-1	TRBV11-2	TGTGCCAGCAGCTTAGATAACGGACAGACAATTGTTGCTGAAGCTTTCTTT	CASSLDNGQTIVAEAFF
NA	NA	TRBJ2-7	TRBV7-9	TGTGCCAGCAGCTTAAGGGCAGGGTGGGACGAGCAGTACTTC	CASSLRAGWDEQYF
TRBD2	NA	TRBJ2-1	TRBV6-4	TGTGCCAGCAGCAGAACCGGGACTAGCGGCAATGAGCAGTTCTTC	CASSRTGTSGNEQFF
NA	NA	TRBJ1-2	TRBV6-6	TGTGCCAGCAAACAGGGTCAGCGGGGCTACACCTTC	CASKQGQRGYTF
TRBD1	NA	TRBJ2-2	TRBV5-8	TGTGCCAGCAGCTTCGGACAGGCCATAGCCGGGGAGCTGTTTTTT	CASSFGQAIAGELFF
NA	NA	TRBJ2-3	TRBV5-8	TGTGCCAGCAGCCCGGGGACTTCTCGTAAGGAGGTGGATACGCAGTATTTT	CASSPGTSRKEVDTQYF
TRBD1	NA	TRBJ1-1	TRBV6-5	TGTGCCAGCACAGCGGACAGGGGGTACACTGAAGCTTTCTTT	CASTADRGYTEAFF
NA	NA	TRBJ2-4	TRBV7-9	TGTGCCAGCAGCCCCGGGAGTACCAAAAACATTCAGTACTTC	CASSPGSTKNIQYF
NA	NA	TRBJ2-7	TRBV6-6	TGTGCCAGCAGTTACCGACTAGGCACCTACGAGCAGTACTTC	CASSYRLGTYEQYF
TRBD2	NA	TRBJ2-7	TRBV7-2	TGTGCCAGCAGCTTAGGGGGAGGGGCCAGCTCCTACGAGCAGTACTTC	CASSLGGGASSYEQYF
NA	once	TRBJ2-7	TRBV5-1	TGCGCCAGCAGCCCGCAGGGATCCGAGCAGTACTTC	CASSPQGSEQYF
NA	NA	TRBJ2-5	TRBV19	TGTGCCAGTAGTATATATCCGGGGCAAGAGACCCAGTACTTC	CASSIYPGQETQYF
TRBD2	NA	TRBJ2-1	TRBV5-1	TGCGCCAGCACCGCGGGGGGGACAGCAGACAATGAGCAGTTCTTC	CASTAGGTADNEQFF